The clone carrying this T cell receptor (beta chain) appeared a few times. Unique molecular identifiers were used in preparing the TCRbeta library. TCRdb reprocessed the PCR reads via MiXCR and lists one record per CDR3 protein. The sample holds a few hundred thousand distinct CDR3 sequences, about 18% seen once. The V gene lost 0 bases and the J gene lost 0 bases, with 10 bases spanning the gap. The CDR3 runs 17 residues. The germline gives CDR1 SGHRS, CDR2 YFSETQ. The source of the sample is a study of T-cell reconstitution after alpha-beta-depleted transplantation in children. The receptor's source is a human donor who donated a stem cell graft to a child with acute lymphoblastic leukemia. This chain uses TRBV5-1 with TRBJ2-6, with a weak D call TRBD1 (6 bases). Sequenced here: PBMCs from the stem cell graft donor, sampled from the stem cell graft. The CDR3 nucleotides are TGCGCCAGCAGCTTGGGGGGGACAAACTCTGGGGCCAACGTCCTGACTTTC. Encoded protein: CASSLGGTNSGANVLTF.